This T cell receptor (beta chain) was identified in a study of blood T cell repertoires in COVID-19. Across the whole study: PBMCs, B-cell-depleted T cells, or T cells were the source of the cDNA or gDNA that made up the material.

This CDR3 contains 13 residues. Trimming took 2 bases from V and 1 from J, leaving 6 bases between them. CDR1 and CDR2 from the germline V gene are SGHKS and YYEKEE (reference sequence). Authors' methods: Quantification of nucleated cells was approximated via reference gene primer amplification. The repertoire was sequenced with immunoSEQ multiplex PCR; TCRdb's copy has only in-frame clones and lacks some. V and J calls and clone size are given by that table; D and trimming were obtained from the DNA. The sample contains roughly 88,000 clones, approximately 88% of which appear only once. The chain combines TRBV5-5 with TRBJ1-2; D is unclear. Sequences were obtained from peripheral blood. The source of this sequence is a woman aged 60-75 years with COVID-19, enrolled during active disease. The CDR3 here is CASSLHHNYGYTF. The CDR3 nucleotides read TGTGCCAGCAGCTTACATCATAACTATGGCTACACCTTC.